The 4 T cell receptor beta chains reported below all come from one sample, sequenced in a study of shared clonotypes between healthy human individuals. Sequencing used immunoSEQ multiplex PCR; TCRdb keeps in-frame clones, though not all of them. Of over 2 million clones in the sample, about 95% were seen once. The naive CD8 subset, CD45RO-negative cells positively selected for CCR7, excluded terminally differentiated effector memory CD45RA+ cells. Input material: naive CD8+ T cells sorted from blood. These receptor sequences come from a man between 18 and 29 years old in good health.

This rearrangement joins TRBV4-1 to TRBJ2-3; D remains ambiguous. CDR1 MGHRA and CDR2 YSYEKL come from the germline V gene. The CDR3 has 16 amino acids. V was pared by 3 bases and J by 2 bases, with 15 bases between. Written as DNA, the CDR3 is TGCGCCAGCAGCCATCCCCCCGGGCGGATCACAGATACGCAGTATTTT. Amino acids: CASSHPPGRITDTQYF.

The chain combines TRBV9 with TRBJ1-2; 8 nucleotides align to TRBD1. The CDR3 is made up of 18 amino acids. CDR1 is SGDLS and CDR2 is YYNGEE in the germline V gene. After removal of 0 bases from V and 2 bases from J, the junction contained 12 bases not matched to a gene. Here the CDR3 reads CASSVGPQGAETNYGYTF. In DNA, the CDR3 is TGTGCCAGCAGCGTAGGTCCCCAGGGGGCTGAAACCAACTATGGCTACACCTTC.

For the CDR3, the DNA is TGTGCTAGTGGGTACCCGACGGCGTATGGCTACACCTTC. It translates to CASGYPTAYGYTF. The chain carries TRBV12-5 and TRBJ1-2; D is uncertain. Germline lookup yields CDR1 LGHNT and CDR2 FRNRAP. The CDR3 is 13 amino acids. V was clipped by 6 bases and J by 5 bases, with 13 bases between them.

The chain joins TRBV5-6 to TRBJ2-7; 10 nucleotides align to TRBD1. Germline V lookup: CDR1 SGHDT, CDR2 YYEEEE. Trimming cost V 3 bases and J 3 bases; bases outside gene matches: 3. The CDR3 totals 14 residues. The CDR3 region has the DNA TGTGCCAGCAGCTCGGGGGACAGGGGCTACGAGCAGTACTTC. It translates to CASSSGDRGYEQYF.